There are many counts of the clone carrying this T cell receptor (beta chain). Its antigen is undetermined. The data are from a study of post-analysis software for immune sequencing data. Study-wide results and limits: Roughly five TRBV segments were significantly more frequent in patients than in controls. TRBV5-6, TRBV5-1 and TRBV20-1 were among these segments.

Prepared TCR beta cDNA libraries contained unique molecular identifiers. TCRdb re-derived calls from the PCR reads in MiXCR, one entry per CDR3 protein. Among a few hundred thousand distinct CDR3 sequences, 35% to 40% were seen once, and the ten largest hold under 5%. In germline, CDR1 is MGHDK, CDR2 SYGVNS. With V trimmed by 2 bases and J by 3 bases, 9 bases remained unmatched. This CDR3 is built from 18 residues. The specimen sequenced was blood. The chain carries TRBV25-1 and TRBJ2-3; 12 bases fit TRBD2. This receptor was obtained from a girl aged 10 to 17 with multiple sclerosis. CDR3 in amino acids: CASSERTSGVLPTDTQYF. The CDR3 region has the DNA TGTGCCAGCAGTGAAAGGACTAGCGGGGTCCTCCCGACAGATACGCAGTATTTT.